One and the same sample provided the 27 T cell receptor beta chains below, sequenced in a study of blood T cells in healthy people across ages (dated by TCRdb to the mid-2010s). The library was built by means of 5' RACE. Data came from an Illumina HiSeq 2500. The second PCR ran for roughly 7 to 11 cycles and used a J-beta primer mix along with a sample-barcoded 5' primer. Clones were called with MiXCR by TCRdb after fastp trimmed the public reads at Q25, and only in-frame beta chains were retained. All rows with the same CDR3 protein become a single entry with the most common DNA and genes. Counted in this sample were almost 1 million distinct CDR3 sequences; roughly 51% of them appeared once. 20% to 25% of the sample belongs to the ten largest clones. Sequenced sample: blood. These receptors were collected from a woman between 55 and 75 years old in good health.

V and J are TRBV15 and TRBJ2-1; 10 nucleotides match TRBD2. Germline CDR1 LNHNV, CDR2 YYDKDF (reference sequence). The ends lost 0 bases at V and 7 bases at J; junction bases unmatched: 12. The CDR3 extends over 18 amino acids. The CDR3 is CATSRDLASGSYLNEQFF. The CDR3 bases are TGTGCCACCAGCAGAGATCTGGCTAGCGGGAGTTACCTAAATGAGCAGTTCTTC.

The rearrangement uses TRBV29-1 and TRBJ2-5; 10 bases are a match to TRBD2. The CDR3 is 17 amino acids. After removal of 1 base from V and 11 bases from J, the junction contained 19 bases not matched to a gene. In germline, CDR1 is SQVTM, CDR2 ANQGSEA. The CDR3 reads CSVEGLAGEFSHNEQYF. Written as DNA, the CDR3 is TGCAGCGTTGAAGGGCTAGCGGGAGAGTTTTCCCACAATGAGCAGTACTTC.

The rearrangement links TRBV5-1 to TRBJ1-1; 9 bases match TRBD1. J lost 3 bases, V lost 4 bases, and 7 bases had no gene match. CDR3 size: 15 residues. Germline CDR1 is SGHRS and CDR2 is YFSETQ. The CDR3 nucleotides read TGCGCCAGCAGCACGAGACAGGGGGTAGACACTGAAGCTTTCTTT. It specifies CASSTRQGVDTEAFF.

This clonotype occurred a few times. The J gene is TRBJ2-2, the V gene TRBV27, with D perhaps matching TRBD1 or TRBD2 (5 bases each). CDR1 is MNHEY and CDR2 is SMNVEV in the germline V gene (reference sequence). V was shortened by 5 bases and J by 7 bases, with 14 bases between the two germline ends. There are 14 residues in the CDR3. CDR3 loop: CASSVARDVGELFF. As DNA, the CDR3 is TGTGCCAGCAGTGTTGCTAGGGACGTCGGGGAGCTGTTTTTT.

V usage is TRBV19 and J usage is TRBJ2-3; 8 nucleotides align to TRBD2. CDR1 is LNHDA, CDR2 SQIVND, per germline (reference sequence). After removal of 4 bases from V and 5 bases from J, the junction contained 8 bases not matched to a gene. This CDR3 region has 15 residues. CDR3 DNA: TGTGCCAGTAGTAAGTACAGCGGGAGAGGAGATACGCAGTATTTT. This translates into CASSKYSGRGDTQYF.

This chain uses TRBV20-1 with TRBJ1-2; D uncertain. V lost 0 bases, J lost 4 bases, and 15 bases lay in between. There are 15 residues in the CDR3. CDR1 is DFQATT, CDR2 SNEGSKA, per germline (reference sequence). The DNA for the CDR3 is TGCAGTGCTAGAGATGTAAGGACGGACCTCTATGGCTACACCTTC. Translating it yields CSARDVRTDLYGYTF.

The chain has TRBV4-2 and TRBJ2-3, with 11 bases identical to TRBD2. Germline V lookup: CDR1 LGHNA, CDR2 YNFKEQ. V lost 3 bases, J lost 1 base, and 9 bases stayed unmatched. CDR3 length: 18 amino acids. CDR3 amino acids: CASSHHVAGGVGTDTQYF. The CDR3 coding sequence is TGTGCCAGCAGCCACCACGTAGCGGGAGGGGTCGGCACAGATACGCAGTATTTT.

In this sample, this clonotype turned up a few times. The chain is built from TRBV7-2 and TRBJ2-7; 7 bases agree with TRBD2. Germline V gene data show CDR1 as SGHTA and CDR2 as FQGNSA. After removal of 5 bases from V and 0 bases from J, the junction contained 7 bases not matched to a gene. The CDR3 is 15 residues long. This chain's CDR3 is CASSTALAVSYEQYF. DNA of the CDR3: TGTGCCAGCAGCACCGCGCTAGCGGTCTCCTACGAGCAGTACTTC.

CDR3 in amino acids: CASSFSLEGPNEQFF. The CDR3 bases are TGTGCCAGCAGCTTTTCCCTGGAGGGCCCCAATGAGCAGTTCTTC. The chain is built from TRBV7-7 and TRBJ2-1, with D perhaps TRBD2 (6 bases). This CDR3 is built from 15 residues. Trimming cost V 3 bases and J 6 bases, with 15 bases left between them. Germline lookup yields CDR1 SSHAT and CDR2 FNYEAQ (reference sequence).

The chain combines TRBV3-1 with TRBJ2-7, with 7 bases matching TRBD2. The CDR3 sequence is 15 residues long. The trim removed 6 bases at V and 7 bases at J, leaving 15 bases unmatched. Per germline, CDR1 LGHDT and CDR2 YNNKEL (reference sequence). This CDR3 reads CASRLTGTNRREQYF. The CDR3, as DNA: TGTGCCAGCAGACTCACCGGGACTAACAGGAGGGAGCAGTACTTC.

The chain is built from TRBV7-3 and TRBJ2-3, with TRBD2 matching over 7 bases. V trimming: 5 bases; J trimming: 6 bases; junction bases outside the gene matches: 14. CDR3 size: 16 residues. The germline V gene has CDR1 SGHTA and CDR2 FQGTGA. The CDR3 loop is CASSPMGGSREDTQYF. The CDR3 DNA is TGTGCCAGCAGCCCAATGGGCGGGAGCAGAGAGGATACGCAGTATTTT.

V and J are TRBV20-1 and TRBJ2-7; 8 positions match TRBD2. The CDR3 loop spans 13 amino acids. The junction had 6 bases not matched to a gene; V was cut back by 3 bases and J by 5 bases. CDR1 is DFQATT, CDR2 SNEGSKA, per germline (reference sequence). For the CDR3, the DNA is TGCAGTGCTAGCAAGCGGGAGTTCGACGAGCAGTACTTC. Encoded protein: CSASKREFDEQYF.

The chain is built from TRBV7-2 and TRBJ2-1, with 9 bases lining up with TRBD2. CDR3 size: 16 residues. V lost 2 bases and J lost 4; bases outside the gene matches: 6. Per the germline V gene, CDR1 is SGHTA and CDR2 is FQGNSA. The CDR3 region is CASSLKTSGFYNEQFF. The CDR3 DNA reads as TGTGCCAGCAGCTTAAAAACTAGCGGGTTTTACAATGAGCAGTTCTTC.

This chain links TRBV7-9 with TRBJ2-2; D is possibly TRBD1 or TRBD2 (5 bases each). Germline V gene sequence: CDR1 SEHNR, CDR2 FQNEAQ (reference sequence). The CDR3 extends over 16 amino acids. Trimming removed 0 bases from V and 2 bases from J, with 10 bases in between. The CDR3, as DNA: TGTGCCAGCAGCTTAGCGTACGGGGCCAACACCGGGGAGCTGTTTTTT. Amino acid sequence: CASSLAYGANTGELFF.

This chain uses TRBV28 with TRBJ2-3; D may be TRBD1 (5 bases). The germline CDR1 and CDR2 sequences are MDHEN and SYDVKM. The CDR3 spans 13 residues. V lost 6 bases and J 2 bases, leaving 9 bases between the germline ends. The CDR3 protein is CASRAGNTDTQYF. The CDR3 DNA sequence: TGTGCCAGCAGGGCAGGGAACACAGATACGCAGTATTTT.

In its sample, this clonotype was seen a few times. The chain carries TRBV20-1 and TRBJ1-2; weak D call: TRBD1 (5 bases). Trimming pared 0 bases from V and 7 bases from J, leaving 15 bases between. The CDR3 runs to 14 residues. From germline, CDR1 is DFQATT and CDR2 SNEGSKA (reference sequence). The CDR3 loop reads CSARDLTGLSGYTF. CDR3 DNA sequence: TGCAGTGCTAGAGACTTAACAGGATTGTCTGGCTACACCTTC.

As to this clonotype: One end of the junction is discordant with germline, which a read error may explain. V usage is TRBV7-8 and J usage is TRBJ1-6; TRBD1 might be the D (5 bases). The CDR3 has 18 residues. Germline V CDR1 and CDR2: SGHVS, FQNEAQ. CDR3 region: CASSLKGPGDSYNSPPHF. The CDR3 DNA is TGTGCCAGCAGCTTAAAGGGCCCGGGGGACTCCTATAATTCACCCCCCCACTTT.

The chain links TRBV6-5 to TRBJ2-5; no clear D. This CDR3 is 13 amino acids long. V was clipped by 0 bases and J by 5 bases, with 7 bases between them. Looked up from germline, CDR1 is MNHEY and CDR2 is SVGAGI. The CDR3 DNA follows: TGTGCCAGCAGTTACTCGATGTGGGAGACCCAGTACTTC. It translates to CASSYSMWETQYF.

This chain connects TRBV10-3 to TRBJ2-4, with D maybe TRBD1 (7 bases). The germline V and J ends were trimmed by 10 bases and 13 bases, with 23 bases remaining between them. Germline assignment: CDR1 ENHRY and CDR2 SYGVKD. The CDR3 has 13 residues. CDR3 nucleotide sequence: TGTGCCAGCGGGACAGAGTATTCCAATGAGCAGTACTTC. Translating gives CASGTEYSNEQYF.

J is TRBJ2-3 and V is TRBV29-1, with a possible D match to TRBD2 (5 bases). CDR3 length: 13 amino acids. Per the germline V gene, CDR1 is SQVTM and CDR2 is ANQGSEA. Trimming took off 8 bases at V and 0 bases at J, with 12 bases between the two ends. CDR3 in amino acids: CSPKRGSTDTQYF. CDR3 coding DNA: TGCAGCCCAAAACGGGGTAGCACAGATACGCAGTATTTT.

This clonotype was counted many times. The V call is TRBV2, the J call TRBJ2-5, with D possibly matching TRBD1 (5 bases). The germline CDR1 and CDR2 sequences are SNHLY and FYNNEI. V was trimmed by 6 bases and J by 3 bases, leaving 11 bases between them. The CDR3 is 13 amino acids. The CDR3 bases are TGTGCCAGCAGAACGGACAAAGAAGAGACCCAGTACTTC. It yields the protein CASRTDKEETQYF.

The rearrangement joins TRBV6-2 or TRBV6-3 to TRBJ2-5; perhaps TRBD2 as D (6 bases). The germline gives CDR1 MNHEY, CDR2 SVGEGT. Trimming left V 1 base short and J 2 bases short, with 11 bases between. The CDR3 totals 15 residues. The CDR3 coding sequence is TGTGCCAGCAGTTACTTCGGGAGCAAACAAGAGACCCAGTACTTC. It codes for CASSYFGSKQETQYF.

This chain links TRBV28 with TRBJ2-7; 11 nucleotides match TRBD2. The CDR3 is 14 residues long. Germline CDR1 and CDR2: MDHEN and SYDVKM. The J segment lost 6 bases and the V segment lost 5 bases, leaving 6 bases of the junction unmatched. This chain's CDR3 is CASSTVGLAGEQYF. In DNA, the CDR3 is TGTGCCAGCAGTACCGTCGGACTAGCGGGCGAGCAGTACTTC. The full variable domain, with the rest looked up from reference TRBV28 and TRBJ2-7, is DVKVTQSSRYLVKRTGEKVFLECVQDMDHENMFWYRQDPGLGLRLIYFSYDVKMKEKGDIPEGYSVSREKKERFSLILESASTNQTSMYLCASSTVGLAGEQYFGPGTRLTVT.

Notes on this clonotype: A read error is possible here, since a much larger clone lies one base away. The chain uses TRBV7-6 and TRBJ2-5, with D perhaps matching TRBD1 or TRBD2 (6 bases each). Germline CDR1 and CDR2: SGHVS and FNYEAQ. There are 16 residues in the CDR3. Trimming cost V 2 bases and J 5 bases, with 18 bases left between them. The CDR3 DNA sequence: TGTGCCAGCAGCTTAAGGGGGGACGCGCCCGGGGAGACCCAGTACTTC. Translated, it gives CASSLRGDAPGETQYF.

This sequence joins TRBV20-1 and TRBJ2-1; possibly TRBD2 for D (5 bases). The CDR3 has 14 amino acids. V was shortened by 3 bases and J by 4 bases, with 13 bases between the two germline ends. CDR1 is DFQATT, CDR2 SNEGSKA, per germline (reference sequence). CDR3 sequence (DNA): TGCAGTGCTAGTCTAGGAAGAGGGTACAATGAGCAGTTCTTC. Translated, it gives CSASLGRGYNEQFF.

V is TRBV7-3 and J is TRBJ2-1; 8 bases are a match to TRBD1. Trimming removed 3 bases from V and 3 bases from J; junction bases left unmatched: 7. The CDR3 extends over 16 amino acids. CDR1 and CDR2 from the germline V gene are SGHTA and FQGTGA. The DNA of the CDR3 is TGTGCCAGCAGCTTGAAAAGGACAGGGCTCTACAATGAGCAGTTCTTC. It codes for CASSLKRTGLYNEQFF.

This clonotype was seen a single time. The J gene is TRBJ2-1, the V gene TRBV30; D is perhaps TRBD2 (6 bases). The DNA end is more similar to TRBJ2-7, so the J call may be wrong. Germline V gives CDR1 GTSNPN, CDR2 SVGIG (reference sequence). This CDR3 has 15 residues. CDR3 bases: TGTGCCTGGAGCCAGACTAGATACGCTTACAATGAGCAGTACTTC. Protein sequence: CAWSQTRYAYNEQYF.